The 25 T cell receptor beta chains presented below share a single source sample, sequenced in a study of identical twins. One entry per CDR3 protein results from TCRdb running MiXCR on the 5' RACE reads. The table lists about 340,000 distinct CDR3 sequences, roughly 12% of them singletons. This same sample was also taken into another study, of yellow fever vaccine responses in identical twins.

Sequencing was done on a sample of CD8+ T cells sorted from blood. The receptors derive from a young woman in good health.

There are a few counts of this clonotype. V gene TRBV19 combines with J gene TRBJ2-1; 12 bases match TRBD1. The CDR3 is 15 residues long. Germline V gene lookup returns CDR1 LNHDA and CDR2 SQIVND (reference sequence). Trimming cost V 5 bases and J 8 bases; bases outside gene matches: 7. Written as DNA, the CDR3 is TGTGCCAGTAGTTTCTCCGGGACAGGGGGCCATGAGCAGTTCTTC. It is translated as CASSFSGTGGHEQFF.

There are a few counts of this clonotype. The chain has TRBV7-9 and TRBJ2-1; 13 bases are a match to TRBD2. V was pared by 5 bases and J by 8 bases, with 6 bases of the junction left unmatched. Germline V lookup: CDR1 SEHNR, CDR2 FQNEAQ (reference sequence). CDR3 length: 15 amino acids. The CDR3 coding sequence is TGTGCCAGCAGCAAACGGACTAGCGGGAGTGATGAGCAGTTCTTC. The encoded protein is CASSKRTSGSDEQFF.

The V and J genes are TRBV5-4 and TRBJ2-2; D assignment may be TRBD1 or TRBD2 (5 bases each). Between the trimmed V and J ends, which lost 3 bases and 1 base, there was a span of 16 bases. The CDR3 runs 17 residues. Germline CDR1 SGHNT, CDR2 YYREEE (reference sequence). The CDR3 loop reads CASSSLSRDLNTGELFF. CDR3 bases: TGTGCCAGCAGCTCTCTGTCCCGGGACCTGAACACCGGGGAGCTGTTTTTT.

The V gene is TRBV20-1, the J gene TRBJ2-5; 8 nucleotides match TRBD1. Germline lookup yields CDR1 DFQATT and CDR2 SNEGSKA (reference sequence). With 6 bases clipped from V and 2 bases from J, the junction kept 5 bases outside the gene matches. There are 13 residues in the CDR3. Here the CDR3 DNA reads TGCAGTGCGCCCGGGACAGGTCAAGAGACCCAGTACTTC. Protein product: CSAPGTGQETQYF.

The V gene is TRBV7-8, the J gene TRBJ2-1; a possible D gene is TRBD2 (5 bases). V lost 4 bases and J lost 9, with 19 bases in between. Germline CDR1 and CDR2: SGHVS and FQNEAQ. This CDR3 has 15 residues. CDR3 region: CASSSLVRGGGEQFF. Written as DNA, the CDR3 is TGTGCCAGCAGCTCACTAGTGCGTGGCGGTGGTGAGCAGTTCTTC.

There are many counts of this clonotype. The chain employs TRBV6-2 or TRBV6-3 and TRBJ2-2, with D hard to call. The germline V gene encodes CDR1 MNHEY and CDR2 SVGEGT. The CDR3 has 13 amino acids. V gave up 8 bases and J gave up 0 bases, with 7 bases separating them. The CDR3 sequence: CASSPPNTGELFF. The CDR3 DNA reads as TGTGCCAGCTCACCACCGAACACCGGGGAGCTGTTTTTT.

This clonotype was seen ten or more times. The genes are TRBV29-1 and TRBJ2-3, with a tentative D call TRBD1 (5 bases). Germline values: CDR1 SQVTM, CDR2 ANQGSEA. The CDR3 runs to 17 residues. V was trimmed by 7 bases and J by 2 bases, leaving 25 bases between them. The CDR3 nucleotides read TGCAGCGCCACGCCTGGCTCTTCAGGGCCCTTCACAGATACGCAGTATTTT. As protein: CSATPGSSGPFTDTQYF.

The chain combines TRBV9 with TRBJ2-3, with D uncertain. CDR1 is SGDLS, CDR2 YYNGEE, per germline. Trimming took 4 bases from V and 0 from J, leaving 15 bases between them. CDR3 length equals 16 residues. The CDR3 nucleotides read TGTGCCAGCAGCCCCTACATAGAAGCTAGCACAGATACGCAGTATTTT. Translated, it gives CASSPYIEASTDTQYF.

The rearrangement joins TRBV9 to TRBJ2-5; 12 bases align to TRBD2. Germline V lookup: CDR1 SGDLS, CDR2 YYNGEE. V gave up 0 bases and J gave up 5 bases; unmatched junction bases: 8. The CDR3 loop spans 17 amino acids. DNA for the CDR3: TGTGCCAGCAGCGTAGAAGGAGGACTAGCGGGACGGGAGACCCAGTACTTC. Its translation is CASSVEGGLAGRETQYF.

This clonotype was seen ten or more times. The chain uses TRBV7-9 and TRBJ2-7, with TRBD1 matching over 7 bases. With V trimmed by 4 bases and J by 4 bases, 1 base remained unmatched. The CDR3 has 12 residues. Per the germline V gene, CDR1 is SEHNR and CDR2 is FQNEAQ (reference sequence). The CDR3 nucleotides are TGTGCCAGCAGCTGGGACAGATACGAGCAGTACTTC. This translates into CASSWDRYEQYF.

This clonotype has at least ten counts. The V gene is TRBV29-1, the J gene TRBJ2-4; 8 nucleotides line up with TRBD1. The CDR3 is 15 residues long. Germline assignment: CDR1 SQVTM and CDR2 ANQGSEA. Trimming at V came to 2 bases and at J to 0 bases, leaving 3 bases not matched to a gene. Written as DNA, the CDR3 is TGCAGCGTTGAAAAGACAGGGGTAGCCAAAAACATTCAGTACTTC. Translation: CSVEKTGVAKNIQYF.

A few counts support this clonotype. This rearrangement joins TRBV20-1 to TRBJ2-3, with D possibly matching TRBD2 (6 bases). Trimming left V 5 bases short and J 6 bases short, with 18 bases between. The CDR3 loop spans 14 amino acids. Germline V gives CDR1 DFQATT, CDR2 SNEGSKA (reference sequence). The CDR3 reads CSAPPLRGGDTQYF. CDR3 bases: TGCAGTGCTCCCCCCCTGCGGGGAGGTGATACGCAGTATTTT.

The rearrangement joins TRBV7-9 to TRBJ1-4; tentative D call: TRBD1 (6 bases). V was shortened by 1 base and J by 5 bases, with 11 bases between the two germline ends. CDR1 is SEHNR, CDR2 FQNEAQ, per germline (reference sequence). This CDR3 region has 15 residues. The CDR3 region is CASSLVGGPNEKLFF. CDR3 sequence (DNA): TGTGCCAGCAGCTTAGTTGGGGGCCCGAATGAAAAACTGTTTTTT.

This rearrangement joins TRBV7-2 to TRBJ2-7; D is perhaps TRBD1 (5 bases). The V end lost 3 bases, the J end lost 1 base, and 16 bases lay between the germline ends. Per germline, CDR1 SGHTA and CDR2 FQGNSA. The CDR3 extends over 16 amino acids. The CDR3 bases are TGTGCCAGCAGCTTTGGCTACAGGTTGGGGTCCTACGAGCAGTACTTC. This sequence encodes CASSFGYRLGSYEQYF.

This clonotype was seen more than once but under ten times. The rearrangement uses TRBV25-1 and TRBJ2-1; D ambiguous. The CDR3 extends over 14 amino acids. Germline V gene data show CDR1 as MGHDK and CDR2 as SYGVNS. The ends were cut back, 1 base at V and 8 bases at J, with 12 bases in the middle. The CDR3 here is CASSELDTLDEQFF. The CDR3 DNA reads TGTGCCAGCAGTGAATTGGATACCCTCGATGAGCAGTTCTTC.

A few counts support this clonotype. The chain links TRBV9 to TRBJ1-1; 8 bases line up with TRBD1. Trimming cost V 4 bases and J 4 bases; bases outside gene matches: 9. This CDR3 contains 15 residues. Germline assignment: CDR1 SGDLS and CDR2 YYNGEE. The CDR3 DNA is TGTGCCAGCAGCCCCCCAGGGGGCTCTGGCACTGAAGCTTTCTTT. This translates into CASSPPGGSGTEAFF.

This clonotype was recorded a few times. DNA of the CDR3: TGTGCCAGTAGTCCCGGAGCTAGCGGGACCTACGAGCAGTACTTC. Encoded protein: CASSPGASGTYEQYF. V gene TRBV19 combines with J gene TRBJ2-7, with 9 bases identical to TRBD2. Germline V CDR1 and CDR2: LNHDA, SQIVND (reference sequence). V lost 5 bases to trimming and J lost 2 bases; unmatched junction nucleotides: 7. This CDR3 is built from 15 residues.

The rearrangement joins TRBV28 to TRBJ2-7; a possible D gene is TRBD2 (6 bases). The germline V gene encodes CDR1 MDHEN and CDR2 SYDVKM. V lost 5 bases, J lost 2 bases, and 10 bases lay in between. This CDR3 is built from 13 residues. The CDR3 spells CASSLPGAYEQYV. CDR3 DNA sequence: TGTGCCAGCAGTCTTCCGGGGGCCTACGAGCAGTACGTC.

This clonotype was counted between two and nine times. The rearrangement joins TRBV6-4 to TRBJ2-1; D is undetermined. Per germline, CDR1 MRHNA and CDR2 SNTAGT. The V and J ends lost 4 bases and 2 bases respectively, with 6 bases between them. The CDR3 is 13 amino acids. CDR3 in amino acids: CASSVSPYNEQFF. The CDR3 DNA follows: TGTGCCAGCAGTGTCTCACCCTACAATGAGCAGTTCTTC.

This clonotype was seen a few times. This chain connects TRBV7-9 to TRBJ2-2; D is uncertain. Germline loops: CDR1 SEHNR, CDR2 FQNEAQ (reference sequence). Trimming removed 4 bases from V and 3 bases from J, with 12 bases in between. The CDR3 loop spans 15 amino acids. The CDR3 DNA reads TGTGCCAGCAGCTCTATAGATGGGGACACCGGGGAGCTGTTTTTT. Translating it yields CASSSIDGDTGELFF.

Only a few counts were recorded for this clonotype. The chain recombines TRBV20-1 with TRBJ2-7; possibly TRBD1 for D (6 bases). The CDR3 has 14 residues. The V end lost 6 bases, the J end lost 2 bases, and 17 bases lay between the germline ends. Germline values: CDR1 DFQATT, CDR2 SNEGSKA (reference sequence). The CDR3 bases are TGCAGTGCGGCTCGTACAGGGAGCACCTACGAGCAGTACTTC. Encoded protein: CSAARTGSTYEQYF.

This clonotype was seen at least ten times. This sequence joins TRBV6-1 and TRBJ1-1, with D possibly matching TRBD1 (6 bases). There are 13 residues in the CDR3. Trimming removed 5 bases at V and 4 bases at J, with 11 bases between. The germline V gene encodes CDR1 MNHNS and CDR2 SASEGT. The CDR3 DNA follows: TGTGCCAGCAGTCAAACAGGGAGCACTGAAGCTTTCTTT. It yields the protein CASSQTGSTEAFF.

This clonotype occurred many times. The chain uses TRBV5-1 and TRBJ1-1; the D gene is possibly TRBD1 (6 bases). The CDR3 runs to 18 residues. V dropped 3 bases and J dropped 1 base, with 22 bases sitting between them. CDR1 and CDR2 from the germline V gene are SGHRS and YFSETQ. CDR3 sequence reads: CASSSNIWGAYENTEAFF. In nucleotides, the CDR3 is TGCGCCAGCAGCTCGAATATTTGGGGGGCGTACGAGAACACTGAAGCTTTCTTT.

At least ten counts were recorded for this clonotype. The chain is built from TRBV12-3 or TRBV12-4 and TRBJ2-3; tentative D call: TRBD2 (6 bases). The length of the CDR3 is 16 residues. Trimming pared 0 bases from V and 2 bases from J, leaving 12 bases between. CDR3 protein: CASSLARGGFTDTQYF. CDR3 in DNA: TGTGCCAGCAGTTTAGCGCGGGGCGGATTCACAGATACGCAGTATTTT.

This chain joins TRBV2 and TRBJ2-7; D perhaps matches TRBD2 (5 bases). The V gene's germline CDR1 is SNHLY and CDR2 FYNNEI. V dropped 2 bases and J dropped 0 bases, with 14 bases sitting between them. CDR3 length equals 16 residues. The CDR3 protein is CASSELAPRSSYEQYF. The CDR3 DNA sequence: TGTGCCAGCAGTGAATTAGCGCCTAGGAGCTCCTACGAGCAGTACTTC.